Below are 22 T cell receptor beta chains sequenced from a single sample in a study of CD8+CD57+ T cells in acquired aplastic anemia. Researchers used genomic DNA as the template to profile TCR beta VDJ and CDR3. MiXCR, run by TCRdb on the reads, gives a single entry per CDR3 protein. Here the sample spans 130,000 or so distinct CDR3 sequences, roughly two fifths being singletons. Sequenced: sorted CD4+, CD8+, or CD8+CD57+ T cells (not recorded which) from PBMCs. These receptors all stem from a human donor in good health, serving as a control.

This clonotype was counted at least ten times. The chain uses TRBV11-3 and TRBJ2-3, with unresolved D. The germline V gene has CDR1 SGHNT and CDR2 YENEEA. The germline V and J ends were trimmed by 1 base and 3 bases, with 5 bases remaining between them. The CDR3 length is 13 residues. The CDR3 here is CASSLGPTDTQYF. The CDR3 DNA reads as TGTGCCAGCAGCTTAGGTCCGACAGATACGCAGTATTTT.

This chain joins TRBV20-1 and TRBJ2-5; 8 bases map to TRBD2. The germline V gene has CDR1 DFQATT and CDR2 SNEGSKA (reference sequence). V dropped 0 bases and J dropped 1; count of bases not matched to a gene: 4. The CDR3 spans 15 residues. CDR3 amino acids: CSARDREGGQETQYF. The DNA for the CDR3 is TGCAGTGCTAGAGACCGGGAGGGGGGCCAAGAGACCCAGTACTTC.

The genes are TRBV10-3 and TRBJ1-5; D unresolved. This CDR3 is 15 amino acids long. Germline CDR1 reads ENHRY; CDR2 reads SYGVKD. The V end was cut by 2 bases, the J end by 0 bases, with 8 bases between. CDR3 nucleotide sequence: TGTGCCATCAGTGAGGAGGAATATAGCAATCAGCCCCAGCATTTT. As protein: CAISEEEYSNQPQHF.

Turning to this clonotype: A clone one base away is much larger, so this may be a read error. The chain recombines TRBV6-1 with TRBJ2-7, with 12 bases fitting TRBD2. Trimming took 5 bases from V and 6 from J; bases not matched to a gene: 14. The CDR3 spans 17 residues. From germline, CDR1 is MNHNS and CDR2 SASEGT. The CDR3 reads CASSQVLGGLAGFEQYF. CDR3 sequence (DNA): TGTGCCAGCAGTCAAGTGTTAGGTGGACTAGCGGGATTCGAGCAGTACTTC.

With regard to this clonotype: A much larger clonotype is one base distant, so this may be a read error. V gene TRBV4-1 combines with J gene TRBJ1-6; D gene unclear. CDR3 size: 16 residues. Germline CDR1 and CDR2: MGHRA and YSYEKL. The CDR3 is CASSGGKSSYNSPLRF. The CDR3 DNA reads TGCGCCAGCAGCGGCGGCAAGAGCTCCTATAATTCACCCCTCCGCTTT.

Many counts were recorded for this clonotype. The V gene is TRBV7-9, the J gene TRBJ1-1; D gene ambiguous. This CDR3 region has 13 residues. Germline CDR1 reads SEHNR; CDR2 reads FQNEAQ (reference sequence). Trimming took off 5 bases at V and 2 bases at J, with 9 bases between the two ends. The CDR3 sequence: CASSKRSNTEAFF. CDR3 DNA sequence: TGTGCCAGCAGCAAGAGGTCAAACACTGAAGCTTTCTTT.

This clonotype was found many times. CDR3 sequence reads: CATSRDPRRMNTEAFF. As DNA, the CDR3 is TGTGCCACCAGCAGAGATCCAAGACGAATGAACACTGAAGCTTTCTTT. This sequence joins TRBV15 and TRBJ1-1; D unresolved. The CDR3 is made up of 16 amino acids. The germline CDR1 and CDR2 sequences are LNHNV and YYDKDF (reference sequence). V lost 0 bases to trimming and J lost 0 bases, with 11 bases between them.

The CDR3 region is CASRRDKPYEQYF. The CDR3 region has the DNA TGTGCCAGCAGACGGGACAAACCCTACGAGCAGTACTTC. The rearrangement links TRBV7-9 to TRBJ2-7, with D perhaps matching TRBD1 (6 bases). CDR1 and CDR2 from the germline V gene are SEHNR and FQNEAQ (reference sequence). The CDR3 sequence is 13 residues long. With 6 bases removed from V and 2 bases from J, the gap between germline ends came to 11 bases.

This clonotype was counted many times. This chain links TRBV20-1 with TRBJ1-2; TRBD1 aligns across 10 bases. Germline V lookup: CDR1 DFQATT, CDR2 SNEGSKA (reference sequence). The ends lost 6 bases at V and 8 bases at J; junction bases unmatched: 6. This CDR3 has 12 amino acids. The CDR3 region has the DNA TGCAGTGCACCGGGACAGGGGAGCGGCTACACCTTC. As protein: CSAPGQGSGYTF.

The J gene is TRBJ1-1, the V gene TRBV25-1, with 10 nucleotides matching TRBD1. The CDR3 is 15 residues long. CDR1 MGHDK and CDR2 SYGVNS come from the germline V gene. The J segment lost 6 bases and the V segment lost 9 bases, leaving 13 bases of the junction unmatched. This CDR3 reads CASSIRGTGAPEAFF. The CDR3 DNA is TGTGCCAGTAGTATCCGAGGGACAGGGGCACCTGAAGCTTTCTTT.

This clonotype was counted many times. The V and J genes are TRBV11-2 and TRBJ2-3; D perhaps matches TRBD2 (6 bases). CDR3 length: 15 residues. CDR1 and CDR2 (germline): SGHAT, FQNNGV. Trimming took 1 base from V and 3 from J, leaving 11 bases between them. Here the CDR3 DNA reads TGTGCCAGCAGCTTAGTACCGGGGGTTACAGATACGCAGTATTTT. Translating it yields CASSLVPGVTDTQYF.

The J gene is TRBJ2-6, the V gene TRBV25-1; 7 bases fit TRBD1. Trimming cost V 5 bases and J 1 base; bases outside gene matches: 14. The CDR3 runs 19 residues. CDR1 and CDR2 (germline): MGHDK, SYGVNS. The CDR3 bases are TGTGCCAGCAGTCTGCAGGGGGTGAATTTAGGGTCTGGGGCCAACGTCCTGACTTTC. Translation: CASSLQGVNLGSGANVLTF.

This clonotype has ten or more counts. The chain has TRBV20-1 and TRBJ1-4; tentative D call: TRBD1 (5 bases). The CDR3 has 11 residues. The germline V and J ends were trimmed by 4 bases and 8 bases, with 8 bases remaining between them. CDR1 is DFQATT, CDR2 SNEGSKA, per germline (reference sequence). DNA of the CDR3: TGCAGTGCTAACCCAGGGGAAAAACTGTTTTTT. Amino acid sequence: CSANPGEKLFF.

Many counts were recorded for this clonotype. The chain couples TRBV20-1 to TRBJ2-1, with TRBD2 matching over 14 bases. CDR3 length: 15 amino acids. From germline, CDR1 is DFQATT and CDR2 SNEGSKA (reference sequence). The J segment lost 9 bases and the V segment lost 3 bases, leaving 7 bases of the junction unmatched. CDR3 sequence (DNA): TGCAGTGCTAGGGGGACTAGCGGGAGATATAGTGAGCAGTTCTTC. This gives the protein CSARGTSGRYSEQFF.

This clonotype was counted between two and nine times. This chain uses TRBV3-1 with TRBJ2-5; 8 bases map to TRBD2. CDR1 and CDR2 (germline): LGHDT, YNNKEL (reference sequence). The CDR3 has 15 amino acids. The J segment lost 5 bases and the V segment lost 1 base, leaving 6 bases of the junction unmatched. The CDR3 region is CASSQVRGGEETQYF. CDR3 DNA: TGTGCCAGCAGCCAAGTTCGGGGGGGAGAGGAGACCCAGTACTTC.

This clonotype was seen many times. The gene calls are TRBV20-1 and TRBJ1-2, with D possibly being TRBD1 (6 bases). V gave up 6 bases and J gave up 5 bases, with 22 bases separating them. This CDR3 region has 15 residues. Germline CDR1 reads DFQATT; CDR2 reads SNEGSKA (reference sequence). The CDR3 sequence is CSARGAEGFLYGYTF. CDR3 sequence (DNA): TGCAGTGCCCGGGGGGCGGAGGGATTTCTTTATGGCTACACCTTC.

This chain joins TRBV6-1 and TRBJ1-2, with D possibly being TRBD1 (6 bases). V was cut by 5 bases and J by 6 bases, with 19 bases left in between. The CDR3 runs 15 residues. Germline V gene lookup returns CDR1 MNHNS and CDR2 SASEGT. The CDR3 DNA is TGTGCCAGCAGTCAGGGGACGAGGGGAGGGAATGGCTACACCTTC. It codes for CASSQGTRGGNGYTF.

In its sample, this clonotype was seen many times. V and J are TRBV11-2 and TRBJ2-7; D gene unclear. Trimming pared 5 bases from V and 3 bases from J, leaving 17 bases between. The germline V gene has CDR1 SGHAT and CDR2 FQNNGV. The CDR3 is made up of 15 amino acids. The CDR3 nucleotides are TGTGCCAGCAGCGACCCGAGACGCACGCTCTACGAGCAGTACTTC. Translation: CASSDPRRTLYEQYF.

The chain employs TRBV30 and TRBJ2-5; perhaps TRBD2 as D (6 bases). Germline-derived CDR1 and CDR2 are GTSNPN and SVGIG (reference sequence). The CDR3 totals 13 residues. V gave up 5 bases and J gave up 3 bases, with 13 bases separating them. The CDR3 loop reads CAWAGTSKETQYF. The CDR3 region has the DNA TGTGCCTGGGCGGGGACCAGTAAAGAGACCCAGTACTTC.

This clonotype was seen a single time. The chain links TRBV2 to TRBJ2-5; a possible D gene is TRBD1 (6 bases). Per germline, CDR1 SNHLY and CDR2 FYNNEI. This CDR3 comprises 15 residues. Trimming took 3 bases from V and 2 from J, leaving 13 bases between them. The chain's CDR3 is CASSDLQGKQETQYF. The CDR3 nucleotides read TGTGCCAGCAGTGATCTACAGGGAAAGCAAGAGACCCAGTACTTC.

The gene calls are TRBV25-1 and TRBJ2-1; D is unresolved. This CDR3 is 13 amino acids long. Germline assignment: CDR1 MGHDK and CDR2 SYGVNS. Trimming stripped 1 base from V and 6 bases from J, with 7 bases between. The CDR3 region has the DNA TGTGCCAGCAGTGAATCTAGTGTCAATGAGCAGTTCTTC. Its translation: CASSESSVNEQFF.

V gene TRBV7-4 combines with J gene TRBJ2-7, with a tentative D call TRBD2 (5 bases). The germline V gene encodes CDR1 SGHVT and CDR2 SQSDAQ. The CDR3 contains 12 residues. V was trimmed by 4 bases and J by 2 bases, leaving 6 bases between them. In nucleotides, the CDR3 is TGTGCCAGCAGCTGGGAGACCTACGAGCAGTACTTC. It specifies CASSWETYEQYF.